One sample yielded the 2 T cell receptor beta chains listed below, sequenced in a study of OX40 agonist ivuxolimab in advanced cancers. Data came from immunoSEQ multiplex PCR; TCRdb stores just in-frame clones and leaves some out. The sample contains roughly 100,000 clones, 84% of which appear only once. The sequences come from CD4+ or CD8+ T cells sorted from blood, collected in a trial of the OX40 agonist ivuxolimab. These receptors were collected from an adult with an advanced solid tumor such as melanoma, head and neck, liver or kidney cancer.

V and J are TRBV6-4 and TRBJ2-3; D is perhaps TRBD2 (5 bases). Germline V gives CDR1 MRHNA, CDR2 SNTAGT. V was clipped by 3 bases and J by 2 bases, with 9 bases between them. The CDR3 consists of 14 residues. The CDR3 protein is CASSEETNTDTQYF. CDR3 bases: TGTGCCAGCAGTGAAGAGACTAACACAGATACGCAGTATTTT.

A single count supports this clone. The J gene is TRBJ2-2, the V gene TRBV11-3; D remains unclear. Trimming took 6 bases from V and 3 from J, leaving 11 bases between them. The CDR3 runs to 14 residues. The germline CDR1 and CDR2 sequences are SGHNT and YENEEA. The CDR3 region is CASRAGPDTGELFF. The CDR3 region has the DNA TGTGCCAGCAGAGCTGGACCAGACACCGGGGAGCTGTTTTTT.